The next 26 T cell receptor beta chains were all read from a single sample in a study of blood T cell repertoires in COVID-19 (dated by TCRdb to the early 2020s). The protocol used for the library was the immunoSEQ multiplex PCR assay. This is the immuneACCESS table as TCRdb keeps it, with only in-frame sequences that have V and J called. A part of the clones is gone; compared with another copy, unresolved V genes explain less than half, and the rest is unexplained. Across this sample there are some 460,000 clones, with around 88% seen only once. About 4.5% of the sample belongs to the ten largest clones. The source material was peripheral blood. The receptors were gathered from a young woman with acute or convalescent COVID-19.

The rearrangement links TRBV6-5 to TRBJ2-7; 7 bases align to TRBD2. With 11 bases clipped from V and 2 bases from J, the junction kept 15 bases outside the gene matches. The CDR3 sequence is 15 residues long. The germline gives CDR1 MNHEY, CDR2 SVGAGI. The CDR3: CAGGDGGVTPYEQYF. The CDR3 region has the DNA TGTGCCGGGGGGGATGGCGGGGTGACTCCCTACGAGCAGTACTTC.

The rearrangement links TRBV11-2 to TRBJ1-2; 7 bases are a match to TRBD1. The length of the CDR3 is 15 residues. Germline-derived CDR1 and CDR2 are SGHAT and FQNNGV. Trimming took 4 bases from V and 3 from J; bases not matched to a gene: 8. The DNA for the CDR3 is TGTGCCAGCAGCTCCCCCAGGGGGAGAGACTATGGCTACACCTTC. Translated: CASSSPRGRDYGYTF.

The rearrangement links TRBV3-1 (or the pseudogene TRBV3-2) to TRBJ1-3; D gene uncertain. CDR3 length equals 16 residues. V shed 3 bases and J shed 0 bases, with 12 bases lying between them. Germline lookup yields CDR1 LGHDT and CDR2 YNNKEL (reference sequence). The CDR3 spells CASSHNRIRSGNTIYF. Here the CDR3 DNA reads TGTGCCAGCAGCCACAACAGAATACGCTCTGGAAACACCATATATTTT.

This clone came up a few times. In DNA form, the CDR3 reads TGTGCCAGCAGCTTAGGGAGTCCATTATATGGCTACACCTTC. This sequence encodes CASSLGSPLYGYTF. The rearrangement uses TRBV7-9 and TRBJ1-2, with unresolved D. This CDR3 is built from 14 residues. Trimming pared 1 base from V and 5 bases from J, leaving 11 bases between. Per germline, CDR1 SEHNR and CDR2 FQNEAQ (reference sequence).

This clone has only one observation. The V and J genes are TRBV2 and TRBJ1-2; a possible D gene is TRBD1 (5 bases). The CDR3 is made up of 15 amino acids. The V gene's germline CDR1 is SNHLY and CDR2 FYNNEI. V was cut by 5 bases and J by 4 bases, with 17 bases left in between. CDR3 sequence: CASSPGMGLGYGYTF. CDR3 nucleotide sequence: TGTGCCAGCAGTCCTGGAATGGGGCTCGGCTATGGCTACACCTTC. Full variable domain (missing parts from reference TRBV2 and TRBJ1-2): EPEVTQTPSHQVTQMGQEVILRCVPISNHLYFYWYRQILGQKVEFLVSFYNNEISEKSEIFDDQFSVERPDGSNFTLKIRSTKLEDSAMYFCASSPGMGLGYGYTFGSGTRLTVV.

The chain combines TRBV5-1 with TRBJ1-3, with 7 bases identical to TRBD1. CDR1 is SGHRS and CDR2 is YFSETQ in the germline V gene. After removal of 4 bases from V and 6 bases from J, the junction contained 10 bases not matched to a gene. The CDR3 has 15 residues. The CDR3 loop reads CASSPTGDRTNTIYF. In DNA form, the CDR3 reads TGCGCCAGCAGCCCAACAGGGGATCGTACAAACACCATATATTTT.

The V call is TRBV5-1, the J call TRBJ2-7; 7 positions agree with TRBD1. Per the germline V gene, CDR1 is SGHRS and CDR2 is YFSETQ. The CDR3 sequence is 16 residues long. J lost 0 bases, V lost 4 bases, and 10 bases had no gene match. CDR3 region: CASSPERQGNSYEQYF. The CDR3 coding sequence is TGCGCCAGCAGCCCGGAAAGACAGGGCAACTCCTACGAGCAGTACTTC.

The rearrangement uses TRBV24-1 and TRBJ2-1, with 11 nucleotides matching TRBD2. After removal of 3 bases from V and 8 bases from J, the junction contained 2 bases not matched to a gene. The CDR3 totals 14 residues. Germline CDR1 KGHDR, CDR2 SFDVKD. The CDR3: CATSDELAGDEQFF. The CDR3 coding sequence is TGTGCCACCAGTGATGAACTAGCGGGGGATGAGCAGTTCTTC.

The chain combines TRBV28 with TRBJ2-5, with TRBD2 as a possible D gene (6 bases). This CDR3 is 13 amino acids long. CDR1 and CDR2 from the germline V gene are MDHEN and SYDVKM. The V end was cut by 8 bases, the J end by 1 base, with 11 bases between. CDR3 nucleotides: TGTGCCAGCTCTCAGACTAGCCAAGAGACCCAGTACTTC. Translation: CASSQTSQETQYF.

This clone has only one observation. The chain links TRBV6-4 to TRBJ2-3; D unresolved. V was trimmed by 3 bases and J by 3 bases, leaving 13 bases between them. The CDR3 consists of 15 residues. Per germline, CDR1 MRHNA and CDR2 SNTAGT. The CDR3 loop is CASSESWQSTDTQYF. CDR3 in DNA: TGTGCCAGCAGTGAGTCCTGGCAGTCGACAGATACGCAGTATTTT.

The V gene is TRBV28, the J gene TRBJ1-2; D is ambiguous. Germline CDR1 is MDHEN and CDR2 is SYDVKM. The germline V and J ends were trimmed by 2 bases and 8 bases, with 15 bases remaining between them. The CDR3 length is 14 residues. DNA of the CDR3: TGTGCCAGCAGTTTAGCATCGCTCGGAGTGGGCTACACCTTC. Residues: CASSLASLGVGYTF.

The chain couples TRBV6-5 to TRBJ1-2, with D perhaps matching TRBD1 (6 bases). V lost 0 bases to trimming and J lost 7 bases, with 9 bases between them. This CDR3 contains 13 residues. Germline V gene lookup returns CDR1 MNHEY and CDR2 SVGAGI. CDR3 loop: CASSYSGRGGYTF. DNA of the CDR3: TGTGCCAGCAGTTACTCGGGCAGGGGTGGCTACACCTTC.

This sequence joins TRBV7-2 and TRBJ1-5, with D perhaps TRBD1 (5 bases). V dropped 1 base and J dropped 6 bases, with 10 bases sitting between them. CDR3 length: 14 residues. The germline V gene has CDR1 SGHTA and CDR2 FQGNSA. In nucleotides, the CDR3 is TGTGCCAGCAGCTTAGATCAGGGTGGTCAGCCCCAGCATTTT. This translates into CASSLDQGGQPQHF. Complete variable domain (other parts from reference TRBV7-2 and TRBJ1-5): GAGVSQSPSNKVTEKGKDVELRCDPISGHTALYWYRQSLGQGLEFLIYFQGNSAPDKSGLPSDRFSAERTGGSVSTLTIQRTQQEDSAVYLCASSLDQGGQPQHFGDGTRLSIL.

This clone was seen just once. The gene calls are TRBV30 and TRBJ1-6; D is perhaps TRBD1 (5 bases). Germline V gives CDR1 GTSNPN, CDR2 SVGIG (reference sequence). The V gene lost 0 bases and the J gene lost 8 bases, with 8 bases spanning the gap. CDR3 length: 13 amino acids. The CDR3 spells CAWSVGGDSPLHF. The CDR3 nucleotides are TGTGCCTGGAGTGTCGGGGGGGATTCACCCCTCCACTTT. Supplemented by reference TRBV30 and TRBJ1-6, the full variable domain reads SQTIHQWPATLVQPVGSPLSLECTVEGTSNPNLYWYRQAAGRGLQLLFYSVGIGQISSEVPQNLSASRPQDRQFILSSKKLLLSDSGFYLCAWSVGGDSPLHFGNGTRLTVT.

The gene calls are TRBV12-3 or TRBV12-4 and TRBJ1-1; D is ambiguous. This CDR3 comprises 13 residues. The V gene lost 2 bases and the J gene lost 2 bases, with 6 bases spanning the gap. The CDR3: CASSLFGNTEAFF. The CDR3 nucleotides are TGTGCCAGCAGTTTATTCGGTAACACTGAAGCTTTCTTT.

This chain uses TRBV7-2 with TRBJ2-7; a weak D match, TRBD2 (6 bases). Germline CDR1 reads SGHTA; CDR2 reads FQGNSA. The ends were cut back, 1 base at V and 4 bases at J, with 11 bases in the middle. There are 14 residues in the CDR3. The CDR3 nucleotides are TGTGCCAGCAGCTTAGATGGGGGGTATTACGAGCAGTACTTC. Its protein is CASSLDGGYYEQYF. The variable domain in full, with the rest retrieved from reference TRBV7-2 and TRBJ2-7, is GAGVSQSPSNKVTEKGKDVELRCDPISGHTALYWYRQSLGQGLEFLIYFQGNSAPDKSGLPSDRFSAERTGGSVSTLTIQRTQQEDSAVYLCASSLDGGYYEQYFGPGTRLTVT.

The rearrangement uses TRBV5-6 and TRBJ2-2; a weak D match, TRBD1 (6 bases). CDR1 is SGHDT, CDR2 YYEEEE, per germline. The CDR3 is made up of 18 amino acids. Trimming took off 4 bases at V and 7 bases at J, with 26 bases between the two ends. Here the CDR3 DNA reads TGTGCCAGCAGCGAACACGGTCGAGGGGGATGGGTCAGCGGGGAGCTGTTTTTT. As protein: CASSEHGRGGWVSGELFF. The variable domain in full, completed from reference TRBV5-6 and TRBJ2-2, reads DAGVTQSPTHLIKTRGQQVTLRCSPKSGHDTVSWYQQALGQGPQFIFQYYEEEERQRGNFPDRFSGHQFPNYSSELNVNALLLGDSALYLCASSEHGRGGWVSGELFFGEGSRLTVL.

The V call is TRBV20-1, the J call TRBJ1-1; 7 nucleotides agree with TRBD1. This CDR3 contains 13 residues. V dropped 3 bases and J dropped 4; count of bases not matched to a gene: 5. The germline CDR1 and CDR2 sequences are DFQATT and SNEGSKA (reference sequence). The CDR3, as DNA: TGCAGTGCTAGTCTACCAGGGGGCACTGAAGCTTTCTTT. The encoded protein is CSASLPGGTEAFF.

V and J are TRBV9 and TRBJ2-3; no definite D call. The CDR3 has 15 amino acids. Trimming took 0 bases from V and 1 from J, leaving 9 bases between them. Germline V CDR1 and CDR2: SGDLS, YYNGEE. The CDR3 DNA sequence: TGTGCCAGCAGCGTAGGCTGGGCCCGCACAGATACGCAGTATTTT. Protein: CASSVGWARTDTQYF. Using reference TRBV9 and TRBJ2-3 for the parts outside the CDR3, the full variable domain is DSGVTQTPKHLITATGQRVTLRCSPRSGDLSVYWYQQSLDQGLQFLIQYYNGEERAKGNILERFSAQQFPDLHSELNLSSLELGDSALYFCASSVGWARTDTQYFGPGTRLTVL.

The rearrangement links TRBV5-1 to TRBJ2-7; TRBD1 aligns across 7 bases. The CDR3 loop spans 12 amino acids. CDR1 and CDR2 (germline): SGHRS, YFSETQ. V shed 5 bases, J shed 3 bases, and the junction held 2 bases outside the gene matches. The CDR3 loop is CASRGDSYEQYF. The CDR3 region has the DNA TGCGCCAGCAGAGGGGACAGCTACGAGCAGTACTTC.

The chain uses TRBV5-1 and TRBJ1-2, with D unresolved. CDR3 length: 12 residues. With 4 bases removed from V and 8 bases from J, the gap between germline ends came to 12 bases. CDR1 is SGHRS and CDR2 is YFSETQ in the germline V gene. CDR3 sequence: CASSPGSGGYTF. The CDR3 region has the DNA TGCGCCAGCAGCCCAGGATCGGGAGGCTACACCTTC.

The chain joins TRBV30 to TRBJ2-3; no clear D. Germline V lookup: CDR1 GTSNPN, CDR2 SVGIG (reference sequence). V was cut by 0 bases and J by 0 bases, with 13 bases left in between. The CDR3 spans 16 residues. Here the CDR3 reads CAWSVPSVTSTDTQYF. The CDR3 region has the DNA TGTGCCTGGAGTGTACCGTCCGTAACTAGCACAGATACGCAGTATTTT. Full variable domain (missing parts from reference TRBV30 and TRBJ2-3): SQTIHQWPATLVQPVGSPLSLECTVEGTSNPNLYWYRQAAGRGLQLLFYSVGIGQISSEVPQNLSASRPQDRQFILSSKKLLLSDSGFYLCAWSVPSVTSTDTQYFGPGTRLTVL.

CDR3 bases: TGTGCCAGCAGTTTGGAAACTAGCGGGGGGGCGCAGACCCAGTACTTC. This sequence encodes CASSLETSGGAQTQYF. The chain combines TRBV28 with TRBJ2-5; 13 bases fit TRBD2. The ends lost 3 bases at V and 6 bases at J; junction bases unmatched: 7. Per the germline V gene, CDR1 is MDHEN and CDR2 is SYDVKM. CDR3 length: 16 amino acids.

This chain joins TRBV6-5 and TRBJ2-1, with a tentative D call TRBD2 (6 bases). Germline-derived CDR1 and CDR2 are MNHEY and SVGAGI. The CDR3 contains 14 residues. V was cut by 8 bases and J by 7 bases, with 18 bases left in between. The CDR3 sequence: CASVWDFELNEQFF. The CDR3 DNA reads as TGTGCCAGCGTTTGGGACTTTGAGCTTAATGAGCAGTTCTTC.

The chain combines TRBV11-2 with TRBJ2-5; D is possibly TRBD2 (7 bases). Deletions cut 0 bases from V and 5 bases from J, with 13 bases between. Germline V CDR1 and CDR2: SGHAT, FQNNGV. This CDR3 is 15 amino acids long. The CDR3 loop is CASSLDRGAGETQYF. The CDR3 DNA is TGTGCCAGCAGCTTAGACCGGGGGGCGGGGGAGACCCAGTACTTC. The full variable domain, completed using reference TRBV11-2 and TRBJ2-5, is EAGVAQSPRYKIIEKRQSVAFWCNPISGHATLYWYQQILGQGPKLLIQFQNNGVVDDSQLPKDRFSAERLKGVDSTLKIQPAKLEDSAVYLCASSLDRGAGETQYFGPGTRLLVL.

The chain links TRBV25-1 to TRBJ2-7; D remains ambiguous. Germline V gene data show CDR1 as MGHDK and CDR2 as SYGVNS. The CDR3 has 14 residues. The ends were cut back, 3 bases at V and 0 bases at J, with 9 bases in the middle. DNA of the CDR3: TGTGCCAGCAGTGATTTCTTCTCCTCCTACGAGCAGTACTTC. Translated, it gives CASSDFFSSYEQYF.